This T cell receptor beta chain was captured in a study of shared clonotypes between healthy human individuals. Findings of the study overall: Apart from blood, nothing was sampled; tissue repertoires likely differ.

Sequencing used immunoSEQ multiplex PCR; TCRdb keeps in-frame clones, though not all of them. Seen here are roughly 1,100,000 clones, approximately 68% observed once, and the top ten hold about 1.5%. Germline V gives CDR1 SEHNR, CDR2 FQNEAQ (reference sequence). The CDR3 has 14 amino acids. Deletions cut 6 bases from V and 5 bases from J, with 16 bases between. To note about this clone: Its antigen is still unknown.

The sample comprised memory CD4+ T cells sorted from blood. Subset given: CD45RA-negative fraction. The chain links TRBV7-9 to TRBJ2-5; possibly TRBD2 for D (6 bases). The TCR sequence derives from a man aged 18 to 29 in good health. CDR3 protein: CASSESGGRETQYF. CDR3 DNA sequence: TGTGCCAGCAGTGAAAGTGGGGGGAGGGAGACCCAGTACTTC.